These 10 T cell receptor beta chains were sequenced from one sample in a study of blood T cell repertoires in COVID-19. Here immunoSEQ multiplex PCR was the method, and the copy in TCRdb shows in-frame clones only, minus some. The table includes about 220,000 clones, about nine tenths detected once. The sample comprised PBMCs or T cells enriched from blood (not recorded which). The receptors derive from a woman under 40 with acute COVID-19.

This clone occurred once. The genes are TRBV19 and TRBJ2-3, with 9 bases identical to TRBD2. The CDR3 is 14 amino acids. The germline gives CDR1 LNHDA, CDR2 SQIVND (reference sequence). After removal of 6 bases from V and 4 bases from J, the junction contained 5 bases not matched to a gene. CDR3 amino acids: CASRLRGGPDTQYF. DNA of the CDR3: TGTGCCAGTAGGTTGCGGGGGGGCCCAGATACGCAGTATTTT.

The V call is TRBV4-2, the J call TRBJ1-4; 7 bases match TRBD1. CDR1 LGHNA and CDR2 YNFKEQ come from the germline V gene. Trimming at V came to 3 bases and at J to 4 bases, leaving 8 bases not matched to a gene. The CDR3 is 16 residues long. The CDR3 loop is CASSHIGQVINEKLFF. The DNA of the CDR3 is TGTGCCAGCAGCCATATTGGACAGGTGATTAATGAAAAACTGTTTTTT.

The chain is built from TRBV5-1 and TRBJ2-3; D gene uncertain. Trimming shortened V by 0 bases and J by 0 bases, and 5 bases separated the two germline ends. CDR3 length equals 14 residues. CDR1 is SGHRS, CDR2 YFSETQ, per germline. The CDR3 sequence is CASSLDSSTDTQYF. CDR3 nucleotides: TGCGCCAGCAGCTTGGACAGTAGCACAGATACGCAGTATTTT.

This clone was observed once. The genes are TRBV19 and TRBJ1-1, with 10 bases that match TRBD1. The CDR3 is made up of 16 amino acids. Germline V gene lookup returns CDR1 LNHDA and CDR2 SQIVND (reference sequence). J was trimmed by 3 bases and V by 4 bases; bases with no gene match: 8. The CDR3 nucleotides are TGTGCCAGTAGTACCGGGACAGGGGCCGGGTACACTGAAGCTTTCTTT. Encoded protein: CASSTGTGAGYTEAFF.

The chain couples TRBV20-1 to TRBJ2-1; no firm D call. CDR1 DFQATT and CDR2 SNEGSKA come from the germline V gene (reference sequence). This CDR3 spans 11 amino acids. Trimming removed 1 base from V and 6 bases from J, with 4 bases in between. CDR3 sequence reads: CSARVGNEQFF. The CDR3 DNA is TGCAGTGCTAGAGTCGGCAATGAGCAGTTCTTC.

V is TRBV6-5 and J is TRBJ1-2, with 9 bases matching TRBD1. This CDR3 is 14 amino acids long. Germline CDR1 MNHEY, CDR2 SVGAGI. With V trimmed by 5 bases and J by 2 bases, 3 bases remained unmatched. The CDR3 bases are TGTGCCAGCAGTCGCGACAGGGGGAACTATGGCTACACCTTC. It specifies CASSRDRGNYGYTF.

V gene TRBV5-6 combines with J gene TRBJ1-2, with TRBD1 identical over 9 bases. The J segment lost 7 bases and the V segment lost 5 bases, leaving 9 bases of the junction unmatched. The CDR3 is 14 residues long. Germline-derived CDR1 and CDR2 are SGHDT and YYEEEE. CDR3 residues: CASRSTGGAGGYTF. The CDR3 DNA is TGTGCCAGCAGGTCTACAGGGGGCGCGGGTGGCTACACCTTC.

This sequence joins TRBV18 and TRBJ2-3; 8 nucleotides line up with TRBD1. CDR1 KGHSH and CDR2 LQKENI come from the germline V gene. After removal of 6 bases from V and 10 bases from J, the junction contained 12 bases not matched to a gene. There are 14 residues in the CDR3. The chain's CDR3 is CASSLGQGLASQYF. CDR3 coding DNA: TGTGCCAGCTCCCTCGGACAGGGCTTGGCATCGCAGTATTTT.

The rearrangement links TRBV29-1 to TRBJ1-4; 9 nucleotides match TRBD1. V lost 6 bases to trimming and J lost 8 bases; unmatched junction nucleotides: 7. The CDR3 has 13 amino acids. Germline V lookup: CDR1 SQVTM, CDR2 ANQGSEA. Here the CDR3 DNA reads TGCAGCGTCGAACAGGGGGCTAGGGAAAAACTGTTTTTT. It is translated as CSVEQGAREKLFF.

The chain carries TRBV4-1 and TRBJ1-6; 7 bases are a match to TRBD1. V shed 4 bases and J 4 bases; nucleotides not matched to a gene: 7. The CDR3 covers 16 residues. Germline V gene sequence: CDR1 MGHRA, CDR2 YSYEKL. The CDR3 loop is CASSPGTEVYNSPLHF. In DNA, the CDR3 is TGCGCCAGCAGCCCTGGGACAGAGGTTTATAATTCACCCCTCCACTTT.